The 23 T cell receptor beta chains below all came from one sample that was sequenced in a study of blood T cells in healthy people across ages (dated by TCRdb to 2014 to 2015). Libraries were constructed by 5' RACE. Reads for this sample came from an Illumina HiSeq 2500. A second roughly 7 to 11 cycle PCR used a sample-barcoded 5' primer and a J-beta primer mix. TCRdb reanalyzed the raw reads on its own, using fastp at Q25 for trimming and MiXCR for clone calling, and kept in-frame beta chains. Rows with one shared CDR3 protein collapse into an entry with the most common genes and DNA. The sample table records 850,000 to 1,000,000 distinct CDR3 sequences; 48% of these occur just once. The ten most abundant clones make up around an eighth of the sample. The sequencing sample was made of blood. These receptors all stem from a man aged 25 to 40 in good health.

V usage is TRBV20-1 and J usage is TRBJ1-4; TRBD1 matches 7 bases. Germline V gives CDR1 DFQATT, CDR2 SNEGSKA (reference sequence). This CDR3 spans 15 amino acids. CDR3 protein: CSLRSYRDSKEKLFF. CDR3 DNA: TGCAGCTTGCGTTCATACCGGGACAGCAAAGAAAAACTGTTTTTT.

The chain combines TRBV24-1 with TRBJ2-7; maybe TRBD2 (6 bases). The germline V and J ends were trimmed by 5 bases and 5 bases, with 18 bases remaining between them. CDR1 and CDR2 from the germline V gene are KGHDR and SFDVKD. The CDR3 runs to 15 residues. CDR3 protein: CATSAAGQGKNEQYF. In nucleotides, the CDR3 is TGTGCCACCAGTGCCGCGGGGCAGGGTAAGAACGAGCAGTACTTC.

V is TRBV11-3 and J is TRBJ2-3; TRBD1 matches 8 bases. J lost 0 bases, V lost 4 bases, and 9 bases had no gene match. From germline, CDR1 is SGHNT and CDR2 YENEEA. The CDR3 is 17 residues long. The chain's CDR3 is CASSSMGQVFSTDTQYF. The CDR3 nucleotides are TGTGCCAGCAGCTCGATGGGACAGGTCTTTAGCACAGATACGCAGTATTTT.

The rearrangement joins TRBV28 to TRBJ2-4, with TRBD1 as a possible D gene (6 bases). Germline assignment: CDR1 MDHEN and CDR2 SYDVKM. CDR3 length equals 13 residues. V was trimmed by 5 bases and J by 7 bases, leaving 12 bases between them. CDR3 nucleotide sequence: TGTGCCAGCAGTAAAACAGGGAGTAACATTCAGTACTTC. The encoded protein is CASSKTGSNIQYF.

This rearrangement joins TRBV6-5 to TRBJ1-5, with a tentative D call TRBD1 (6 bases). The CDR3 runs to 17 residues. The V gene's germline CDR1 is MNHEY and CDR2 SVGAGI. The V end was cut by 2 bases, the J end by 6 bases, with 20 bases between. In DNA, the CDR3 is TGTGCCAGCAGTTACCGCCCTTCCGGGGGGCGATTTCAGCCCCAGCATTTT. Encoded protein: CASSYRPSGGRFQPQHF.

This clonotype was recorded a few times. V usage is TRBV5-1 and J usage is TRBJ1-1; TRBD1 agrees at 9 bases. The CDR3 covers 15 residues. The J segment lost 6 bases and the V segment lost 4 bases, leaving 10 bases of the junction unmatched. Germline CDR1 SGHRS, CDR2 YFSETQ. Here the CDR3 DNA reads TGCGCCAGCAGCGCGGGACAGGGTGGATTCGCTGAAGCTTTCTTT. Its protein product is CASSAGQGGFAEAFF.

The rearrangement uses TRBV28 and TRBJ1-4; no definite D call. CDR3 length equals 15 residues. The germline CDR1 and CDR2 sequences are MDHEN and SYDVKM. Trimming took off 1 base at V and 7 bases at J, with 13 bases between the two ends. In nucleotides, the CDR3 is TGTGCCAGCAGTTTATTGGCAGAGATTAGTGAAAAACTGTTTTTT. Translation: CASSLLAEISEKLFF.

The chain has TRBV27 and TRBJ1-2; D remains ambiguous. There are 12 residues in the CDR3. V was shortened by 2 bases and J by 7 bases, with 8 bases between the two germline ends. Germline CDR1 is MNHEY and CDR2 is SMNVEV (reference sequence). Here the CDR3 reads CASSLGGFGYTF. The CDR3 DNA reads TGTGCCAGCAGTTTAGGAGGGTTTGGCTACACCTTC.

This clonotype appeared a single time. The chain combines TRBV5-5 with TRBJ2-3; D is undetermined. This CDR3 is 15 amino acids long. The germline gives CDR1 SGHKS, CDR2 YYEKEE (reference sequence). V lost 0 bases and J 2 bases, leaving 10 bases between the germline ends. Here the CDR3 DNA reads TGTGCCAGCAGCTTGGAGGCTAACCCCACAGATACGCAGTATTTT. As protein: CASSLEANPTDTQYF.

This clonotype was observed a handful of times. The genes are TRBV27 and TRBJ2-1; D is undetermined. V lost 4 bases and J 3 bases, leaving 13 bases between the germline ends. The germline V gene has CDR1 MNHEY and CDR2 SMNVEV (reference sequence). The CDR3 is 15 amino acids. This chain's CDR3 is CASSSLGVGYNEQFF. CDR3 coding DNA: TGTGCCAGCAGTTCATTGGGTGTCGGCTACAATGAGCAGTTCTTC.

This clonotype was found a few times. The chain carries TRBV6-2 or TRBV6-3 and TRBJ1-1, with D possibly being TRBD1 (5 bases). Trimming pared 9 bases from V and 1 base from J, leaving 15 bases between. This CDR3 has 14 residues. Germline CDR1 is MNHEY and CDR2 is SVGEGT. CDR3 nucleotide sequence: TGTGCCAGTTTTCCGGGACCGCAGAACACTGAAGCTTTCTTT. It encodes CASFPGPQNTEAFF.

V usage is TRBV28 and J usage is TRBJ1-2, with a tentative D call TRBD1 (5 bases). Trimming stripped 5 bases from V and 8 bases from J, with 21 bases between. The CDR3 runs 15 residues. Germline CDR1 and CDR2: MDHEN and SYDVKM. The CDR3 DNA reads as TGTGCCAGCAGTCTGGTCAAGGGGAGGCCGGGCGGCTACACCTTC. Amino acids: CASSLVKGRPGGYTF.

With regard to this clonotype: A junction end diverges from the germline sequence, so it may reflect a read error. This chain uses TRBV7-9 with TRBJ2-5; D call uncertain. CDR3 length: 14 amino acids. CDR1 and CDR2 (germline): SEHNR, FQNEAQ (reference sequence). The CDR3 is CASSLSTSQETQNF. The CDR3 nucleotides read TGTGCCAGCAGCCTGAGTACCTCACAAGAGACCCAGAACTTC.

V is TRBV6-2 or TRBV6-3 and J is TRBJ2-4; TRBD2 aligns across 11 bases. Germline CDR1 and CDR2: MNHEY and SVGEGT. The CDR3 loop spans 19 amino acids. J gave up 1 base and V 1 base, and 9 bases lay outside the gene matches. CDR3 in amino acids: CASSYYGTSGIWAKNIQYF. CDR3 bases: TGTGCCAGCAGTTACTACGGGACTAGCGGCATTTGGGCCAAAAACATTCAGTACTTC.

Only a few counts were recorded for this clonotype. The gene calls are TRBV7-3 and TRBJ2-2; unclear D gene. Trimming cost V 1 base and J 6 bases, with 9 bases left between them. Germline V gene sequence: CDR1 SGHTA, CDR2 FQGTGA. This CDR3 contains 14 residues. CDR3 DNA: TGTGCCAGCAGCTTAAATCTGCTTTCCGGGGAGCTGTTTTTT. Its translation is CASSLNLLSGELFF. The entire variable domain, with the rest obtained from reference TRBV7-3 and TRBJ2-2, is as follows: GAGVSQTPSNKVTEKGKYVELRCDPISGHTALYWYRQSLGQGPEFLIYFQGTGAADDSGLPNDRFFAVRPEGSVSTLKIQRTERGDSAVYLCASSLNLLSGELFFGEGSRLTVL.

Only a few counts were recorded for this clonotype. The chain is built from TRBV24-1 and TRBJ1-5; D perhaps matches TRBD1 (6 bases). The CDR3 contains 13 residues. Germline V gene data show CDR1 as KGHDR and CDR2 as SFDVKD. V was shortened by 0 bases and J by 7 bases, with 6 bases between the two germline ends. Here the CDR3 DNA reads TGTGCCACCAGTGATTTGGGGGGCCAGCCCCAGCATTTT. Residues: CATSDLGGQPQHF.

This chain links TRBV4-3 with TRBJ2-2; TRBD2 agrees at 9 bases. The germline V gene encodes CDR1 LGHNA and CDR2 YSLEER. This CDR3 region has 18 residues. Trimming removed 0 bases from V and 2 bases from J; junction bases left unmatched: 7. The CDR3 loop is CASSQEVSGGTNTGELFF. The DNA for the CDR3 is TGCGCCAGCAGCCAAGAAGTCAGCGGGGGGACCAACACCGGGGAGCTGTTTTTT.

The chain links TRBV4-1 to TRBJ2-3, with D possibly matching TRBD1 (6 bases). The germline CDR1 and CDR2 sequences are MGHRA and YSYEKL. This CDR3 has 16 residues. Trimming stripped 0 bases from V and 2 bases from J, with 12 bases between. The chain's CDR3 is CASSQDTWGLTDTQYF. The DNA for the CDR3 is TGCGCCAGCAGCCAAGATACTTGGGGGCTCACAGATACGCAGTATTTT.

The chain is built from TRBV25-1 and TRBJ1-2, with 8 bases identical to TRBD1. Trimming took 2 bases from V and 2 from J; bases not matched to a gene: 4. The CDR3 totals 15 residues. Germline lookup yields CDR1 MGHDK and CDR2 SYGVNS. Written as DNA, the CDR3 is TGTGCCAGCAGTGAAGGACAGGGCTTAAACTATGGCTACACCTTC. Translation gives CASSEGQGLNYGYTF.

The gene calls are TRBV7-9 and TRBJ2-7; TRBD2 matches 13 bases. The junction had 6 bases not matched to a gene; V was cut back by 3 bases and J by 4 bases. Germline V gene lookup returns CDR1 SEHNR and CDR2 FQNEAQ (reference sequence). CDR3 size: 16 residues. The CDR3 spells CASSFGTSGISYEQYF. The CDR3 DNA follows: TGTGCCAGCAGCTTCGGGACTAGCGGGATTTCTTACGAGCAGTACTTC.

This clonotype was seen a handful of times. CDR3: CATSDLRSGYEQYF. In DNA form, the CDR3 reads TGTGCCACCAGTGATCTTCGGTCAGGCTACGAGCAGTACTTC. The chain has TRBV24-1 and TRBJ2-7; D remains unclear. CDR3 length: 14 amino acids. CDR1 and CDR2 from the germline V gene are KGHDR and SFDVKD. The germline V and J ends were trimmed by 3 bases and 3 bases, with 11 bases remaining between them.

The chain links TRBV9 to TRBJ2-7, with 9 bases matching TRBD2. This CDR3 spans 17 amino acids. V was clipped by 2 bases and J by 7 bases; unmatched bases: 16. The germline gives CDR1 SGDLS, CDR2 YYNGEE. Here the CDR3 DNA reads TGTGCCAGCAGCGTGGTGCCTAGCGGGGCCATTGGGAATGAGCAGTACTTC. Protein: CASSVVPSGAIGNEQYF.

The V and J genes are TRBV7-9 and TRBJ2-1, with TRBD1 matching 10 bases. CDR3 length: 15 residues. The germline CDR1 and CDR2 sequences are SEHNR and FQNEAQ (reference sequence). With 3 bases clipped from V and 8 bases from J, the junction kept 7 bases outside the gene matches. DNA for the CDR3: TGTGCCAGCAGCTTTCGGACAGGGGGGGGCGATGAGCAGTTCTTC. This encodes CASSFRTGGGDEQFF.